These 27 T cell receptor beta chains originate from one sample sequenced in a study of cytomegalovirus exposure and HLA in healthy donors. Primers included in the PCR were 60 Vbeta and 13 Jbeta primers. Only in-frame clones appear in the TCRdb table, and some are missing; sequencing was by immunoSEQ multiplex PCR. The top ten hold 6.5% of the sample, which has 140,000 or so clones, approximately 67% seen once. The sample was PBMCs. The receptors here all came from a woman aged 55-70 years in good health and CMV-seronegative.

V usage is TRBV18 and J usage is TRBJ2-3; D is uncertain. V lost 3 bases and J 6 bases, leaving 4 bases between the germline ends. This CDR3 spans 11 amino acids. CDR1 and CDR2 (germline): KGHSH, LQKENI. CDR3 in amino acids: CASSPSDTQYF. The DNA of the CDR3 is TGTGCCAGCTCACCTTCTGATACGCAGTATTTT.

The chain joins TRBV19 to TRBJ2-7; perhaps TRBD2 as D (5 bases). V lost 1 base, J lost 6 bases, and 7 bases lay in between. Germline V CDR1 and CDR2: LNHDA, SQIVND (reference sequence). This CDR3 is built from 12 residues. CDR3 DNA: TGTGCCAGTAGTATAGCCCGGGGCGAGCAGTACTTC. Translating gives CASSIARGEQYF.

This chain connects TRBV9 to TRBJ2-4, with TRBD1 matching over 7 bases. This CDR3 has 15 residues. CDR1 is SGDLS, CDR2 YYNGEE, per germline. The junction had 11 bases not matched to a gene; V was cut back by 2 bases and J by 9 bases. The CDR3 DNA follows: TGTGCCAGCAGCGTGGCCGGGACAGTCGAGGGCATTCAGTACTTC. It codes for CASSVAGTVEGIQYF.

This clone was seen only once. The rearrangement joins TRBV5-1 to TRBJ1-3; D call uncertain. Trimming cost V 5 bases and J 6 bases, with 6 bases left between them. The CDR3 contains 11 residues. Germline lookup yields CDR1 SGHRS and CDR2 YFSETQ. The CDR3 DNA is TGCGCCAGCAGGGGCGCAAACACCATATATTTT. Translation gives CASRGANTIYF.

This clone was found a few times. CDR3 DNA: TGCGCCAGCAGCTTCATACAGGGCAGAGGGACCCTCCACTTT. Protein: CASSFIQGRGTLHF. The chain combines TRBV5-1 with TRBJ1-6; tentative D call: TRBD1 (6 bases). CDR3 length equals 14 residues. Deletions cut 2 bases from V and 14 bases from J, with 17 bases between. Germline V gene sequence: CDR1 SGHRS, CDR2 YFSETQ.

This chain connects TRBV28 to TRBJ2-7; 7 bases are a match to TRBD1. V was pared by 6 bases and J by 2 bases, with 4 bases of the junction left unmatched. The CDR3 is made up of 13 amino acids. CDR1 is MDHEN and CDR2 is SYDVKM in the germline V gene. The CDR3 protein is CASSTGQTYEQYF. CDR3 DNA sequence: TGTGCCAGCAGCACGGGACAGACCTACGAGCAGTACTTC.

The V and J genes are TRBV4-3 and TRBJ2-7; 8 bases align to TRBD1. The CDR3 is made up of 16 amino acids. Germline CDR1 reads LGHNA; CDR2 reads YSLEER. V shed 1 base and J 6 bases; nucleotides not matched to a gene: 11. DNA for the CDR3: TGCGCCAGCAGCCAAGTGGCCAGGGGGCCGCGGGGCGAGCAGTACTTC. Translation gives CASSQVARGPRGEQYF.

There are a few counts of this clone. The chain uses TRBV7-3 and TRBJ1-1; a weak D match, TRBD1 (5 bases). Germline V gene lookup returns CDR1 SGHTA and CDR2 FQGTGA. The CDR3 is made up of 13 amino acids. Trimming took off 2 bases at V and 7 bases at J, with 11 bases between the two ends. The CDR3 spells CASSLSRDGEAFF. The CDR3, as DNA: TGTGCCAGCAGCTTATCCAGGGATGGTGAAGCTTTCTTT.

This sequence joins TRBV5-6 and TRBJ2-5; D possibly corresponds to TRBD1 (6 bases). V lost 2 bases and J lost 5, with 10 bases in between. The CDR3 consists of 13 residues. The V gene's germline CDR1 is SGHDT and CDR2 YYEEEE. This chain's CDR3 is CASSLLQGETQYF. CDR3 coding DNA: TGTGCCAGCAGCTTACTACAGGGCGAGACCCAGTACTTC.

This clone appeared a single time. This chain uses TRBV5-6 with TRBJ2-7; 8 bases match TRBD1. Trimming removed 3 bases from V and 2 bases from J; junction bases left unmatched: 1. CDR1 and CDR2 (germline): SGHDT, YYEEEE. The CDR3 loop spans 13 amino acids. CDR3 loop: CASSWDRTYEQYF. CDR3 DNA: TGTGCCAGCAGCTGGGACAGGACCTACGAGCAGTACTTC.

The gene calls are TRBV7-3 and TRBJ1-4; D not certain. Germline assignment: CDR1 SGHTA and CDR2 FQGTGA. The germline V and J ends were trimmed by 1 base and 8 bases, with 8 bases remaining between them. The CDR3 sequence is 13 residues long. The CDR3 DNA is TGTGCCAGCAGCTTAATAGCTGGGGAAAAACTGTTTTTT. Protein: CASSLIAGEKLFF.

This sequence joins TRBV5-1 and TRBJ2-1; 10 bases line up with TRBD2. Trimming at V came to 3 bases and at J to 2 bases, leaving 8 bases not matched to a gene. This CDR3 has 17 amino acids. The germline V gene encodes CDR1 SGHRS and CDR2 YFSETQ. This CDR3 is CASSWGLAGVTYNEQFF. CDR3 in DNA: TGCGCCAGCAGCTGGGGGCTAGCGGGAGTGACCTACAATGAGCAGTTCTTC.

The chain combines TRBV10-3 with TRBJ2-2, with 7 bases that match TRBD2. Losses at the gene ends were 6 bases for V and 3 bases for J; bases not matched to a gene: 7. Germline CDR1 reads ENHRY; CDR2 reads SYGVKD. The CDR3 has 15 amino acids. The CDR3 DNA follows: TGTGCCATCAGCGCGGGAGCGACGGACACCGGGGAGCTGTTTTTT. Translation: CAISAGATDTGELFF.

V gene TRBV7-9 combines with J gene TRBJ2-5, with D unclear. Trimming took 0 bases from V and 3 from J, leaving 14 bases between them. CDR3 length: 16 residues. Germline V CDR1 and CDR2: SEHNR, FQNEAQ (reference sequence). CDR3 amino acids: CASSLARGASKETQYF. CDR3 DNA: TGTGCCAGCAGCTTAGCGAGAGGAGCCTCCAAAGAGACCCAGTACTTC. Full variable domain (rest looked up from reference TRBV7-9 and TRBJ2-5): DTGVSQNPRHKITKRGQNVTFRCDPISEHNRLYWYRQTLGQGPEFLTYFQNEAQLEKSRLLSDRFSAERPKGSFSTLEIQRTEQGDSAMYLCASSLARGASKETQYFGPGTRLLVL.

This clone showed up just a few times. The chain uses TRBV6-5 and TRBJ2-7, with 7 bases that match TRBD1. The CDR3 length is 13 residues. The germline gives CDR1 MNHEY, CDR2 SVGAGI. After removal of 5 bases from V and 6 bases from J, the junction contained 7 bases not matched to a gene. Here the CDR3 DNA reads TGTGCCAGCAGTGCTACAGGGGTGGTCGAGCAGTACTTC. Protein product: CASSATGVVEQYF.

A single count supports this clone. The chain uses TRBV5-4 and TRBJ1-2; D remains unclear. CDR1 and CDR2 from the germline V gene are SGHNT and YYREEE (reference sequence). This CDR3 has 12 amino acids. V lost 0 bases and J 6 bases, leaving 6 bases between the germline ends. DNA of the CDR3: TGTGCCAGCAGCTTGGCCGGGGATGGCTACACCTTC. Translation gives CASSLAGDGYTF.

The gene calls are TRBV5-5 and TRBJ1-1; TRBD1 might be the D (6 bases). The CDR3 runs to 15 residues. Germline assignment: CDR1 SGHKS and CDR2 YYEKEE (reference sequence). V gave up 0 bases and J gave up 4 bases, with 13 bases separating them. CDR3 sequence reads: CASSLESLRGTEAFF. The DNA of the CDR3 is TGTGCCAGCAGCTTGGAGAGTCTCAGGGGCACTGAAGCTTTCTTT.

The CDR3 bases are TGTGCCAGTAGCCAGACAGGGGCGGTGGGAAAACTGTTTTTT. It specifies CASSQTGAVGKLFF. V is TRBV19 and J is TRBJ1-4, with 8 bases fitting TRBD1. There are 14 residues in the CDR3. Germline CDR1 LNHDA, CDR2 SQIVND (reference sequence). J lost 10 bases, V lost 6 bases, and 10 bases had no gene match.

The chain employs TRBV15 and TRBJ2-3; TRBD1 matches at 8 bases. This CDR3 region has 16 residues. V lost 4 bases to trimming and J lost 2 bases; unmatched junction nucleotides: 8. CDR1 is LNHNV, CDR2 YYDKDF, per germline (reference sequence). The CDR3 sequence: CATSTSQGVDTDTQYF. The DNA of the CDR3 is TGTGCCACCAGCACATCACAGGGGGTGGACACAGATACGCAGTATTTT.

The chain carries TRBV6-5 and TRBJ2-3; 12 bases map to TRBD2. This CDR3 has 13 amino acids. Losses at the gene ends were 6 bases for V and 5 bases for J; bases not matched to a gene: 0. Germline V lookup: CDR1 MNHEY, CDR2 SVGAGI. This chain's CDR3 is CASRTSGRDTQYF. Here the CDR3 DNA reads TGTGCCAGCAGGACTAGCGGGAGAGATACGCAGTATTTT.

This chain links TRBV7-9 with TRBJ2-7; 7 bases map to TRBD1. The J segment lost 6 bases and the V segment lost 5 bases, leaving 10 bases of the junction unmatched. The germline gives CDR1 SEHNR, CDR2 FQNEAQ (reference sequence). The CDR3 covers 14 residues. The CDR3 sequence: CASSRGTDPGEQYF. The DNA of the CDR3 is TGTGCCAGCAGCCGTGGGACAGACCCAGGCGAGCAGTACTTC. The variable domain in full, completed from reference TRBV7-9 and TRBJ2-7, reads DTGVSQNPRHKITKRGQNVTFRCDPISEHNRLYWYRQTLGQGPEFLTYFQNEAQLEKSRLLSDRFSAERPKGSFSTLEIQRTEQGDSAMYLCASSRGTDPGEQYFGPGTRLTVT.

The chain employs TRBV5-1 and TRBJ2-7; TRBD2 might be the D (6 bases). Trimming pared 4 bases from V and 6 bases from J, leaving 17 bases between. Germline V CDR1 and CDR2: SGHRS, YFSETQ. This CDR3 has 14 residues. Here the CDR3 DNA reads TGCGCCAGCAGCGAGGGAGGCATCCTAGGCGAGCAGTACTTC. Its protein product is CASSEGGILGEQYF.

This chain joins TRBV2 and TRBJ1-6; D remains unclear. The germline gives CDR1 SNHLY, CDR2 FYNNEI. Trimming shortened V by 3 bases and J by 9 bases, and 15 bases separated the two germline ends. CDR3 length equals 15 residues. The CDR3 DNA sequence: TGTGCCAGCAGTGAGTGGACTATAGGGAGTTCACCCCTCCACTTT. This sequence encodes CASSEWTIGSSPLHF.

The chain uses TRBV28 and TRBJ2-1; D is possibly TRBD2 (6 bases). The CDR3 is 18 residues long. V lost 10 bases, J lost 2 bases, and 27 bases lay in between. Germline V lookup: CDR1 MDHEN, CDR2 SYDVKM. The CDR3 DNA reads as TGTGCCACCTGGGCATTTGGCCCATCGCCGGGGGCCTACAATGAGCAGTTCTTC. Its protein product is CATWAFGPSPGAYNEQFF. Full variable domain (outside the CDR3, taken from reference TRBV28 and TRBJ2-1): DVKVTQSSRYLVKRTGEKVFLECVQDMDHENMFWYRQDPGLGLRLIYFSYDVKMKEKGDIPEGYSVSREKKERFSLILESASTNQTSMYLCATWAFGPSPGAYNEQFFGPGTRLTVL.

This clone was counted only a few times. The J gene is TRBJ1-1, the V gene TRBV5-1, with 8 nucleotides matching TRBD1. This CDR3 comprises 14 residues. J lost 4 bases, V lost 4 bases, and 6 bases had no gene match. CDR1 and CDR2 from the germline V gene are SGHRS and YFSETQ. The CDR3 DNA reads TGCGCCAGCAGCCTCAGGACAGGGAGCACTGAAGCTTTCTTT. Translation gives CASSLRTGSTEAFF.

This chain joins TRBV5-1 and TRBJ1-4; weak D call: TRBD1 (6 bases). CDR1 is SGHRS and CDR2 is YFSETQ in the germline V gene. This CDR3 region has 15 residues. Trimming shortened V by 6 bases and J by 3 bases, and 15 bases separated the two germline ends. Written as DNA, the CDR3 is TGCGCCAGCACCACCTATGGACAGCCTAATGAAAAACTGTTTTTT. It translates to CASTTYGQPNEKLFF.

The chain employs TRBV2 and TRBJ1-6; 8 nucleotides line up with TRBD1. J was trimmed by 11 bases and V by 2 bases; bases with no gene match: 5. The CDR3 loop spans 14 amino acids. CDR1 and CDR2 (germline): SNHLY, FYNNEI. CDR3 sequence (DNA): TGTGCCAGCAGTGAAACAGGGGGGCGGACACCCCTCCACTTT. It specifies CASSETGGRTPLHF.